What follows are 30 T cell receptor beta chains derived from one specimen sequenced in a study of blood T cell repertoires in COVID-19. Sequenced by immunoSEQ multiplex PCR; TCRdb stores in-frame clones only, minus some. The sample lists some 240,000 clones; 75% to 90% were seen once. Specimen: peripheral blood. Receptors originate from a woman aged 65 to 85 with COVID-19, enrolled during active disease.

The rearrangement joins TRBV5-1 to TRBJ2-7; 10 bases agree with TRBD1. The CDR3 spans 15 residues. Looked up from germline, CDR1 is SGHRS and CDR2 is YFSETQ. With V trimmed by 6 bases and J by 6 bases, 12 bases remained unmatched. The CDR3 nucleotides are TGCGCCAGCACCCAACCGGGACAGGGGTTCGCCGAGCAGTACTTC. It specifies CASTQPGQGFAEQYF.

The chain uses TRBV6-5 and TRBJ1-2, with D possibly matching TRBD1 (5 bases). The CDR3 runs 16 residues. Trimming stripped 0 bases from V and 7 bases from J, with 18 bases between. From germline, CDR1 is MNHEY and CDR2 SVGAGI. The CDR3 DNA reads TGTGCCAGCAGTTACTCGATAGGGTTCGGGGGAGGTGGCTACACCTTC. Translation: CASSYSIGFGGGGYTF.

V is TRBV10-3 and J is TRBJ2-3, with unresolved D. The CDR3 has 12 amino acids. CDR1 and CDR2 from the germline V gene are ENHRY and SYGVKD. V lost 5 bases and J 6 bases, leaving 9 bases between the germline ends. Written as DNA, the CDR3 is TGTGCCATCAGTTCGTCGAGTGATACGCAGTATTTT. It yields the protein CAISSSSDTQYF.

This clone was counted only a few times. The rearrangement joins TRBV28 to TRBJ2-3; TRBD1 agrees at 9 bases. CDR3 length equals 18 residues. Germline lookup yields CDR1 MDHEN and CDR2 SYDVKM. V was pared by 6 bases and J by 2 bases, with 15 bases of the junction left unmatched. Here the CDR3 reads CASRVLPTGTGITDTQYF. CDR3 DNA: TGTGCCAGCAGGGTCCTTCCGACCGGGACAGGGATCACAGATACGCAGTATTTT.

The CDR3 DNA follows: TGTGCCAGCAGAGCCCCGGGATACGAGCAGTACTTC. This encodes CASRAPGYEQYF. The genes are TRBV12-3 or TRBV12-4 and TRBJ2-7, with D perhaps TRBD2 (5 bases). CDR3 length: 12 residues. Trimming took off 6 bases at V and 4 bases at J, with 10 bases between the two ends.

This chain joins TRBV10-3 and TRBJ1-1, with D maybe TRBD1 (6 bases). Trimming left V 0 bases short and J 7 bases short, with 12 bases between. This CDR3 region has 14 residues. CDR1 is ENHRY, CDR2 SYGVKD, per germline. The CDR3 loop is CAISESIGGYEAFF. The CDR3, as DNA: TGTGCCATCAGTGAGTCGATAGGGGGATATGAAGCTTTCTTT.

This chain joins TRBV10-3 and TRBJ2-7; D is perhaps TRBD1 (6 bases). Germline CDR1 reads ENHRY; CDR2 reads SYGVKD. The V and J ends lost 4 bases and 3 bases respectively, with 16 bases between them. There are 15 residues in the CDR3. CDR3: CAISAGTSPLYEQYF. CDR3 in DNA: TGTGCCATCAGTGCTGGGACATCCCCCCTCTACGAGCAGTACTTC.

Concerning this clone itself: The junction departs from the called germline gene at one end, perhaps through a read error. V is TRBV19 and J is TRBJ2-2; 7 nucleotides line up with TRBD2. The germline CDR1 and CDR2 sequences are LNHDA and SQIVND (reference sequence). The CDR3 is made up of 16 amino acids. This CDR3 reads CASNSPGREKGGELFF. DNA for the CDR3: TGTGCAAGTAACAGCCCAGGGCGGGAGAAAGGCGGGGAGCTGTTTTTT.

This clone has more than one count but fewer than ten. The sample holds other DNA sequences that translate to the same CDR3. The chain recombines TRBV5-4 with TRBJ1-2, with 9 nucleotides matching TRBD1. The CDR3 is 14 amino acids. CDR1 and CDR2 (germline): SGHNT, YYREEE (reference sequence). V shed 2 bases, J shed 2 bases, and the junction held 1 base outside the gene matches. CDR3 DNA: TGTGCCAGCAGCTTACAGGGGGCAAACTATGGCTACACCTTC. Protein product: CASSLQGANYGYTF.

This clone was found once. The chain uses TRBV27 and TRBJ1-5; D not certain. This CDR3 is 13 amino acids long. Trimming shortened V by 10 bases and J by 2 bases, and 12 bases separated the two germline ends. Germline values: CDR1 MNHEY, CDR2 SMNVEV (reference sequence). CDR3: CATSRQGNQPQHF. The CDR3 coding sequence is TGTGCCACCTCTCGGCAGGGCAATCAGCCCCAGCATTTT.

V usage is TRBV2 and J usage is TRBJ1-5; 7 nucleotides line up with TRBD1. The CDR3 is 14 amino acids. After removal of 7 bases from V and 3 bases from J, the junction contained 6 bases not matched to a gene. Germline assignment: CDR1 SNHLY and CDR2 FYNNEI. Written as DNA, the CDR3 is TGTGCCAGCAACAGGGGTTCCGACAATCAGCCCCAGCATTTT. Protein product: CASNRGSDNQPQHF.

V is TRBV5-1 and J is TRBJ1-3; the D is unclear. Germline V gene data show CDR1 as SGHRS and CDR2 as YFSETQ. V was cut by 5 bases and J by 0 bases, with 12 bases left in between. The CDR3 totals 15 residues. This chain's CDR3 is CASSPEGNSGNTIYF. The CDR3 DNA follows: TGCGCCAGCAGTCCCGAGGGCAACTCTGGAAACACCATATATTTT. The whole variable domain, remainder taken from reference TRBV5-1 and TRBJ1-3, is KAGVTQTPRYLIKTRGQQVTLSCSPISGHRSVSWYQQTPGQGLQFLFEYFSETQRNKGNFPGRFSGRQFSNSRSEMNVSTLELGDSALYLCASSPEGNSGNTIYFGEGSWLTVV.

The chain carries TRBV10-3 and TRBJ1-4, with 8 bases matching TRBD1. The V gene's germline CDR1 is ENHRY and CDR2 SYGVKD. CDR3 length: 13 amino acids. Unmatched junction bases numbered 3, after V lost 3 bases and J lost 9 bases. CDR3 residues: CAISDGTGKKLFF. In DNA, the CDR3 is TGTGCCATCAGTGATGGGACAGGCAAAAAACTGTTTTTT.

The chain couples TRBV28 to TRBJ1-1; 7 bases map to TRBD1. The CDR3 sequence is 15 residues long. With V trimmed by 5 bases and J by 4 bases, 10 bases remained unmatched. Germline assignment: CDR1 MDHEN and CDR2 SYDVKM. This CDR3 is CASSTPGQAPTEAFF. The CDR3 bases are TGTGCCAGCAGTACGCCCGGACAGGCCCCCACTGAAGCTTTCTTT.

The chain carries TRBV10-3 and TRBJ1-4; TRBD1 is a possible D gene (5 bases). The CDR3 is 15 amino acids. V was shortened by 3 bases and J by 8 bases, with 16 bases between the two germline ends. CDR1 ENHRY and CDR2 SYGVKD come from the germline V gene. The CDR3 loop reads CAISEIIGAGEKLFF. The DNA for the CDR3 is TGTGCCATCAGTGAAATAATAGGGGCGGGGGAAAAACTGTTTTTT.

The rearrangement uses TRBV30 and TRBJ1-1; no reliable D call. Trimming cost V 0 bases and J 1 base, with 9 bases left between them. The CDR3 is 14 residues long. CDR1 and CDR2 from the germline V gene are GTSNPN and SVGIG (reference sequence). Here the CDR3 DNA reads TGTGCCTGGAGTGTAAGTACAGCGAACACTGAAGCTTTCTTT. Translating gives CAWSVSTANTEAFF.

The CDR3 spells CASSPRGGAQPQHF. CDR3 DNA sequence: TGCGCCAGCAGCCCGCGGGGGGGCGCCCAGCCCCAGCATTTT. The rearrangement uses TRBV5-1 and TRBJ1-5; D is possibly TRBD1 (6 bases). This CDR3 comprises 14 residues. Deletions cut 4 bases from V and 7 bases from J, with 15 bases between. The germline V gene encodes CDR1 SGHRS and CDR2 YFSETQ.

The chain recombines TRBV6-6 with TRBJ1-1; no definite D call. This CDR3 is built from 13 residues. The germline V gene has CDR1 MNHNY and CDR2 SVGAGI (reference sequence). The V and J ends lost 7 bases and 6 bases respectively, with 15 bases between them. DNA of the CDR3: TGTGCCAGCACCGGCCCCATCGGGGCTGAAGCTTTCTTT. Translated: CASTGPIGAEAFF.

This clone appeared a single time. V usage is TRBV4-1 and J usage is TRBJ1-1; a weak D match, TRBD1 (5 bases). Germline V lookup: CDR1 MGHRA, CDR2 YSYEKL. V lost 1 base and J lost 1, with 13 bases in between. The CDR3 is 16 amino acids. CDR3 DNA sequence: TGCGCCAGCAGCCAAGGTGTGGGGGGTGCGAACACTGAAGCTTTCTTT. Protein sequence: CASSQGVGGANTEAFF.

The chain carries TRBV18 and TRBJ2-5; tentatively, D is TRBD2 (6 bases). Germline V gene lookup returns CDR1 KGHSH and CDR2 LQKENI. The V end was cut by 4 bases, the J end by 4 bases, with 13 bases between. The CDR3 loop spans 14 amino acids. CDR3 DNA sequence: TGTGCCAGCTCACTTCCCGGGGGTCCAGAGACCCAGTACTTC. It is translated as CASSLPGGPETQYF.

The chain links TRBV6-1 to TRBJ2-1; TRBD1 might be the D (5 bases). V lost 3 bases and J 7 bases, leaving 28 bases between the germline ends. This CDR3 has 19 amino acids. The V gene's germline CDR1 is MNHNS and CDR2 SASEGT. The CDR3 loop reads CASSEANRRVSRRRNEQFF. The CDR3 DNA reads TGTGCCAGCAGTGAGGCTAACAGGAGAGTGAGTAGGAGACGGAATGAGCAGTTCTTC.

This clone was seen a handful of times. The chain has TRBV24-1 and TRBJ1-4; 9 bases map to TRBD1. This CDR3 contains 15 residues. Germline V lookup: CDR1 KGHDR, CDR2 SFDVKD. J lost 3 bases, V lost 7 bases, and 5 bases had no gene match. CDR3 DNA: TGTGCCACCAGCCGGGACAGGGTGGCTAATGAAAAACTGTTTTTT. Translating it yields CATSRDRVANEKLFF.

V is TRBV28 and J is TRBJ1-6; 8 bases agree with TRBD1. CDR1 and CDR2 (germline): MDHEN, SYDVKM. Unmatched junction bases numbered 8, after V lost 4 bases and J lost 9 bases. This CDR3 has 15 amino acids. CDR3 nucleotides: TGTGCCAGCAGTTCCACCGGGACAGGTATTTCACCCCTCCACTTT. Amino acid sequence: CASSSTGTGISPLHF.

The genes are TRBV28 and TRBJ1-2; no clear D. The V and J ends lost 4 bases and 2 bases respectively, with 8 bases between them. CDR3 length: 13 residues. Germline CDR1 and CDR2: MDHEN and SYDVKM. CDR3 protein: CASSSTPNYGYTF. The CDR3, as DNA: TGTGCCAGCAGTTCGACACCGAACTATGGCTACACCTTC.

The chain carries TRBV2 and TRBJ1-2; TRBD1 matches 7 bases. Germline CDR1 reads SNHLY; CDR2 reads FYNNEI. The CDR3 has 15 amino acids. J was trimmed by 4 bases and V by 8 bases; bases with no gene match: 13. CDR3 nucleotides: TGTGCCAGCTCAGGGGGACGGGGCCGGGGCTATGGCTACACCTTC. It specifies CASSGGRGRGYGYTF.

V is TRBV7-3 and J is TRBJ2-7; no firm D call. CDR3 length: 15 amino acids. V lost 2 bases to trimming and J lost 0 bases, with 11 bases between them. The germline gives CDR1 SGHTA, CDR2 FQGTGA. This CDR3 reads CASSLSAVNSYEQYF. The CDR3 nucleotides read TGTGCCAGCAGCTTATCTGCGGTTAACTCCTACGAGCAGTACTTC. Based on the CDR3 plus reference TRBV7-3 and TRBJ2-7, the full variable domain is GAGVSQTPSNKVTEKGKYVELRCDPISGHTALYWYRQSLGQGPEFLIYFQGTGAADDSGLPNDRFFAVRPEGSVSTLKIQRTERGDSAVYLCASSLSAVNSYEQYFGPGTRLTVT.

V and J are TRBV7-9 and TRBJ2-5; the match to TRBD2 covers 8 bases. Germline CDR1 and CDR2: SEHNR and FQNEAQ (reference sequence). The ends lost 5 bases at V and 4 bases at J; junction bases unmatched: 6. CDR3 length: 14 amino acids. CDR3 sequence (DNA): TGTGCCAGCAGCCCCGGGGGGGGGCCAGAGACCCAGTACTTC. Translating gives CASSPGGGPETQYF.

This clone has more than one count but fewer than ten. V gene TRBV10-3 combines with J gene TRBJ2-3; 9 bases are shared with TRBD2. Germline V lookup: CDR1 ENHRY, CDR2 SYGVKD. V trimming: 7 bases; J trimming: 3 bases; junction bases outside the gene matches: 5. CDR3 size: 14 residues. The chain's CDR3 is CAIKAGGFTDTQYF. As DNA, the CDR3 is TGTGCCATCAAAGCGGGAGGTTTTACAGATACGCAGTATTTT.

This clone was observed once. This chain connects TRBV9 to TRBJ1-6; 9 nucleotides line up with TRBD1. J was trimmed by 4 bases and V by 4 bases; bases with no gene match: 3. There are 15 residues in the CDR3. Germline values: CDR1 SGDLS, CDR2 YYNGEE. The CDR3 coding sequence is TGTGCCAGCAGCCCAGGGACAGGGTATAATTCACCCCTCCACTTT. Residues: CASSPGTGYNSPLHF.

The chain links TRBV30 to TRBJ1-5; 7 nucleotides agree with TRBD1. J gave up 6 bases and V 2 bases, and 7 bases lay outside the gene matches. The CDR3 loop spans 14 amino acids. CDR1 and CDR2 (germline): GTSNPN, SVGIG (reference sequence). The CDR3 DNA sequence: TGTGCCTGGAGTCCCCGACAGGGCGCTCAGCCCCAGCATTTT. Translating it yields CAWSPRQGAQPQHF.